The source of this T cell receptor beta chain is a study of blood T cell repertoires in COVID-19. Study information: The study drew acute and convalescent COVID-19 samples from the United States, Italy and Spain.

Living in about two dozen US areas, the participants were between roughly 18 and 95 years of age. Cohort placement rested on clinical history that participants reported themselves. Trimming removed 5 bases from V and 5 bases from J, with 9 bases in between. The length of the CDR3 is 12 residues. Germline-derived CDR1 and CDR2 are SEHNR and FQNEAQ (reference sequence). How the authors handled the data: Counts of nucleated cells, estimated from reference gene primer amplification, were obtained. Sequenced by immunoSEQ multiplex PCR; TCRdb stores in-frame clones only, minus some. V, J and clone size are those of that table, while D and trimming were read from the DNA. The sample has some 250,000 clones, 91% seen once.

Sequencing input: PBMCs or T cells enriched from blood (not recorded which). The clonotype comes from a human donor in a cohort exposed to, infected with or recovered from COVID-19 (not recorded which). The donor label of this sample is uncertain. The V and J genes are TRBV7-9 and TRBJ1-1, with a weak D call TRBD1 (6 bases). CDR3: CASSPGVTEAFF. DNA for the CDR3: TGTGCCAGCAGCCCAGGGGTGACTGAAGCTTTCTTT.